The rows below give T cell receptor beta chains drawn from one sample of a study of T cells in localized non-small cell lung cancer. Measured with immunoSEQ multiplex PCR; TCRdb has only the in-frame clones, and not every one. The sample lists around 830 clones, just under 30% occurring once. Sample: normal lung tissue next to the tumor, taken before any cancer treatment. These receptors were taken from a woman aged 40-69 years with stage I squamous cell lung carcinoma. The conserved cysteine and the conserved F or W are not part of the CDR3 here. The order of the fields is D gene, V gene, J gene, CDR3 protein. D genes are given only for firm matches.

>NA|TRBV19|TRBJ1-2
ASSLGGGGYT
>NA|TRBV11-3|TRBJ1-2
ASNQGAINYGYT
>TRBD1|TRBV14|TRBJ1-2
ASSEEGRTGSFYT
>NA|TRBV27|TRBJ1-1
ASSLGKGFTEAF
>TRBD1|TRBV5-1|TRBJ1-6
ASSFDRGLLSSYNSPLH
>TRBD1|TRBV6-8|TRBJ1-1
ASSVKEGATNTEAF
>NA|TRBV6-8|TRBJ2-7
ASSYIGVNEQY
>NA|TRBV11-3|TRBJ1-6
ASSFLGGSDSPLH
>TRBD2|TRBV6-8|TRBJ2-2
ASSYQSTSGGPTGELF
>NA|TRBV18|TRBJ1-1
ASSQGGGATEAF
>NA|TRBV14|TRBJ1-2
ASSQDRSLGYT
>NA|TRBV30|TRBJ2-2
AWGGNTGELF
>NA|TRBV29-1|TRBJ1-2
SVPAKGASNYGYT
>TRBD2|TRBV9|TRBJ2-7
ASSEAGAGAAEQY
>TRBD1|TRBV6-8|TRBJ1-2
ASSRQGAGIYGYT
>NA|TRBV30|TRBJ1-2
AWRTPGGYT
>NA|TRBV11-3|TRBJ1-3
ASSLGRALGNTIY